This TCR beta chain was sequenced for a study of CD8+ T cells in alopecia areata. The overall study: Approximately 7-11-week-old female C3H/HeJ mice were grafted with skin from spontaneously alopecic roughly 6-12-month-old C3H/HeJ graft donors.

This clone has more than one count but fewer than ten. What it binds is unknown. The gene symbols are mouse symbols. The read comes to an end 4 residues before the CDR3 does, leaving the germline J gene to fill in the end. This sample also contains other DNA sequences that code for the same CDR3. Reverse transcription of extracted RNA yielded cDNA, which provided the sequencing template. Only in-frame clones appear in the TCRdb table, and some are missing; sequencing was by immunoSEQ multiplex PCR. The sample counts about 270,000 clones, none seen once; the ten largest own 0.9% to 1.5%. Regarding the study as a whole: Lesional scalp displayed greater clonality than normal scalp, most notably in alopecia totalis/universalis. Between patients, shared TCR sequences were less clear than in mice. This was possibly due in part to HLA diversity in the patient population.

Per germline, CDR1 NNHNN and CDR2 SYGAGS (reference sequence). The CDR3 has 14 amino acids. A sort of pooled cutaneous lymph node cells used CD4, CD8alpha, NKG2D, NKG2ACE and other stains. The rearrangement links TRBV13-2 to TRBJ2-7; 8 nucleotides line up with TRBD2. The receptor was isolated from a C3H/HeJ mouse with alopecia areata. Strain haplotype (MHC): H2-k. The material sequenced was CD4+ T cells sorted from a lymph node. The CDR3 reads CASGERGGAYEQYF. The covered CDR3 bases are TGTGCCAGCGGTGAACGGGGGGGCGCTTAT.